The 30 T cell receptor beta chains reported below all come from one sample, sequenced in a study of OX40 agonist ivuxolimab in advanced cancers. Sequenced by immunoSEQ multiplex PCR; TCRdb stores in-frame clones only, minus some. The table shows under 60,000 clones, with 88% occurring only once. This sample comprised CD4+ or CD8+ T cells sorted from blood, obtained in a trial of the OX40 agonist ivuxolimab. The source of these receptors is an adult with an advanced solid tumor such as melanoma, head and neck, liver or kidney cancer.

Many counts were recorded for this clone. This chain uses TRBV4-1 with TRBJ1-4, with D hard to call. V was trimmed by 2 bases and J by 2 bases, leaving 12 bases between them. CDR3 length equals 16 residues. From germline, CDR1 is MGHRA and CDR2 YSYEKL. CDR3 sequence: CASSQTGGFTNEKLFF. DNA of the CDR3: TGCGCCAGCAGCCAAACGGGAGGGTTCACTAATGAAAAACTGTTTTTT.

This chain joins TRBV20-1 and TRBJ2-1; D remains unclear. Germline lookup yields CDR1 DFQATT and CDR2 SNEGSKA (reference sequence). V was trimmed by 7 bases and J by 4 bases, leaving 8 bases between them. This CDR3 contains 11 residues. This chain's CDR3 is CSEEYYNEQFF. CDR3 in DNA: TGCAGTGAGGAATATTACAATGAGCAGTTCTTC.

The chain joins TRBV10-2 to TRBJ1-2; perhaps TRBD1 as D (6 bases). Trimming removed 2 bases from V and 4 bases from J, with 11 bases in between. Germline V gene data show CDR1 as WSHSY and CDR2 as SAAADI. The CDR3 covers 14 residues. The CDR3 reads CASSEAGATYGYTF. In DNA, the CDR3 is TGCGCCAGCAGTGAGGCGGGGGCCACCTATGGCTACACCTTC.

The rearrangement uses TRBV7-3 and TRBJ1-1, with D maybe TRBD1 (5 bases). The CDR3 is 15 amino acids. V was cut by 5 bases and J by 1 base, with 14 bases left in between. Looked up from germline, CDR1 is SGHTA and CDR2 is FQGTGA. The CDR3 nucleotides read TGTGCCAGCAGCCTTATTGGGGGAGGGAACACTGAAGCTTTCTTT. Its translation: CASSLIGGGNTEAFF.

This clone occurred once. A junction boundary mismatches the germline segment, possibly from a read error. The DNA of the CDR3 is TGTGCCAGCAGCTTAGCGCAGGGGGCGCGGGGAAACACCACATATTTT. Protein product: CASSLAQGARGNTTYF. The V gene is TRBV7-8, the J gene TRBJ1-3; 8 nucleotides agree with TRBD1. Germline V gene data show CDR1 as SGHVS and CDR2 as FQNEAQ. The CDR3 has 16 amino acids.

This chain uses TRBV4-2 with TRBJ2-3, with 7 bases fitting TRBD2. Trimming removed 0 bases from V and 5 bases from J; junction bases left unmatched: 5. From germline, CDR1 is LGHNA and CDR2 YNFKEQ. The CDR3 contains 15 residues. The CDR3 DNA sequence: TGTGCCAGCAGCCAAGATGCGCTAGCGGAAGATACGCAGTATTTT. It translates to CASSQDALAEDTQYF.

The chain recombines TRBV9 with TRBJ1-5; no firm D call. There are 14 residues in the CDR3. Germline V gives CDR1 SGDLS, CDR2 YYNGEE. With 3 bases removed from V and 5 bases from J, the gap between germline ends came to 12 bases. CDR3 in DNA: TGTGCCAGCAGCGCGGGTAGGGCTGATCAGCCCCAGCATTTT. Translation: CASSAGRADQPQHF. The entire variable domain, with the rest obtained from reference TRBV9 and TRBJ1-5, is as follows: DSGVTQTPKHLITATGQRVTLRCSPRSGDLSVYWYQQSLDQGLQFLIQYYNGEERAKGNILERFSAQQFPDLHSELNLSSLELGDSALYFCASSAGRADQPQHFGDGTRLSIL.

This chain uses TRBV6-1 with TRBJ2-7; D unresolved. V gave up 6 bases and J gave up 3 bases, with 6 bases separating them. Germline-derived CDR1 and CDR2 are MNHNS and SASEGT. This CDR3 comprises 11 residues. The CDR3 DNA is TGTGCCAGCAGCTACTACTACGAGCAGTACTTC. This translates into CASSYYYEQYF.

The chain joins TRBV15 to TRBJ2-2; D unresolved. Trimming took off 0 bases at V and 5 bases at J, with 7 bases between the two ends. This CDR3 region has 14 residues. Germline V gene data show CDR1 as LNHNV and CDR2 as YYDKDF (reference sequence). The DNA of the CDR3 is TGTGCCACCAGCAGAGATCGAGAGACCGGGGAGCTGTTTTTT. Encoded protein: CATSRDRETGELFF.

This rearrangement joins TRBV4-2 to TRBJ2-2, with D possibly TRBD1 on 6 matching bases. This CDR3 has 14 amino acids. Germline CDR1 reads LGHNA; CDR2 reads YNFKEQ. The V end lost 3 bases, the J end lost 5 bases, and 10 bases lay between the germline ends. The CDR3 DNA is TGTGCCAGCAGCCACCTACAGGGTACCGGGGAGCTGTTTTTT. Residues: CASSHLQGTGELFF.

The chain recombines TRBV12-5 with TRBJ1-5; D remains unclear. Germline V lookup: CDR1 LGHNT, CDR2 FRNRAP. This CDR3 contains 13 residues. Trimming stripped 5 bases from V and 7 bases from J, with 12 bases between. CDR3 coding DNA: TGTGCTAGTGGTCCCGAGGGAAACCAGCCCCAGCATTTT. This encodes CASGPEGNQPQHF. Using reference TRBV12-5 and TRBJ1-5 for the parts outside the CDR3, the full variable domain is DARVTQTPRHKVTEMGQEVTMRCQPILGHNTVFWYRQTMMQGLELLAYFRNRAPLDDSGMPKDRFSAEMPDATLATLKIQPSEPRDSAVYFCASGPEGNQPQHFGDGTRLSIL.

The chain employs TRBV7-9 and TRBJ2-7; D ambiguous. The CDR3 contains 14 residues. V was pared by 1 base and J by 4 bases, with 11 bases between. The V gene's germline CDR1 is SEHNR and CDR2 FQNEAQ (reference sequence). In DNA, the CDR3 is TGTGCCAGCAGCTTAGATTGGGATTTTTACGAGCAGTACTTC. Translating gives CASSLDWDFYEQYF.

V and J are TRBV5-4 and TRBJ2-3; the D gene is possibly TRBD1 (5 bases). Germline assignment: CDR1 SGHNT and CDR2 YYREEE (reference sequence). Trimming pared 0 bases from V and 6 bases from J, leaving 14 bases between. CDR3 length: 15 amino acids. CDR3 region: CASSLAGRAFDTQYF. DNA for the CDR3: TGTGCCAGCAGCTTGGCAGGCAGGGCCTTTGATACGCAGTATTTT. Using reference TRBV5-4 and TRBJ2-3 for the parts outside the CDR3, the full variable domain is ETGVTQSPTHLIKTRGQQVTLRCSSQSGHNTVSWYQQALGQGPQFIFQYYREEENGRGNFPPRFSGLQFPNYSSELNVNALELDDSALYLCASSLAGRAFDTQYFGPGTRLTVL.

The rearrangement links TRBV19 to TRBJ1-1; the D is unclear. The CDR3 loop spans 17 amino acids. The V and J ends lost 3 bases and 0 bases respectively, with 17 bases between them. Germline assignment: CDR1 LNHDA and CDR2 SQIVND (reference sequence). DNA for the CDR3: TGTGCCAGTAGTATCCTCACCTCCGTGACCCTGAACACTGAAGCTTTCTTT. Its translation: CASSILTSVTLNTEAFF.

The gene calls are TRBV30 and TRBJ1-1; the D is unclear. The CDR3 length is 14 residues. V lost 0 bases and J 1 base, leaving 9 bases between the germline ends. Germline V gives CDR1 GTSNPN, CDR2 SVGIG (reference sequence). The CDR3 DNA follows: TGTGCCTGGAGTGTAACGACGGGGAACACTGAAGCTTTCTTT. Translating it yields CAWSVTTGNTEAFF. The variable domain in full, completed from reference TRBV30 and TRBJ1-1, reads SQTIHQWPATLVQPVGSPLSLECTVEGTSNPNLYWYRQAAGRGLQLLFYSVGIGQISSEVPQNLSASRPQDRQFILSSKKLLLSDSGFYLCAWSVTTGNTEAFFGQGTRLTVV.

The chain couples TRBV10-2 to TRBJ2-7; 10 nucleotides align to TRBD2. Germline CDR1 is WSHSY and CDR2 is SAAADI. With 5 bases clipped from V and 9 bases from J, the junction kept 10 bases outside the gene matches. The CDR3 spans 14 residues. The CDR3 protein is CASSSSGGTNWQYF. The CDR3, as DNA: TGCGCCAGCAGTTCTAGCGGGGGCACAAATTGGCAGTACTTC.

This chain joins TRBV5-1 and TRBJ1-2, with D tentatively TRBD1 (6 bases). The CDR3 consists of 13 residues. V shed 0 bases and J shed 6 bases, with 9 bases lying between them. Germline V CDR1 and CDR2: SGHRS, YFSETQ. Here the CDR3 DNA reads TGCGCCAGCAGCTTGGAACAGGGAAATGGCTACACCTTC. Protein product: CASSLEQGNGYTF.

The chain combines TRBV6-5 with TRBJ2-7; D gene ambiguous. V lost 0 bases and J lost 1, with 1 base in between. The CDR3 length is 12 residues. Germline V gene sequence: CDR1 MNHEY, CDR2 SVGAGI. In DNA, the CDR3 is TGTGCCAGCAGTTACTCGTCCTACGAGCAGTACTTC. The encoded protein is CASSYSSYEQYF.

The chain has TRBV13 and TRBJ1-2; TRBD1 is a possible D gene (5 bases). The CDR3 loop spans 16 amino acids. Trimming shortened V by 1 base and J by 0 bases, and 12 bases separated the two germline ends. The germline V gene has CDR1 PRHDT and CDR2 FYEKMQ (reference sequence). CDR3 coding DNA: TGTGCCAGCAGCTTAGCCCCGAGGGGCGCTAACTATGGCTACACCTTC. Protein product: CASSLAPRGANYGYTF.

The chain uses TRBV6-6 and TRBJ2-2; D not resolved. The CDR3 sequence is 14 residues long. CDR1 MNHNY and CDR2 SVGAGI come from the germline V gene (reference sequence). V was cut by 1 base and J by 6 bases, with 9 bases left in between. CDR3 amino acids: CASSYLDGAGELFF. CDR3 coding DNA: TGTGCCAGCAGTTACTTGGACGGAGCCGGGGAGCTGTTTTTT.

DNA of the CDR3: TGTGCCAGCAGTCCGAAACCGGCTAGCGGGGGCACAGATACGCAGTATTTT. It encodes CASSPKPASGGTDTQYF. This rearrangement joins TRBV9 to TRBJ2-3; 9 positions match TRBD2. Germline values: CDR1 SGDLS, CDR2 YYNGEE. This CDR3 comprises 17 residues. V was clipped by 5 bases and J by 1 base; unmatched bases: 11.

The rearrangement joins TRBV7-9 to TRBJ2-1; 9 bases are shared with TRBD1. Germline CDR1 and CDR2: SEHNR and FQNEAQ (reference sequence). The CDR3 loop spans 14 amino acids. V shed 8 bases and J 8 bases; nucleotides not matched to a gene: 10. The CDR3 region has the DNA TGTGCCAGCGGATGGGGACAGGGTAGCGATGAGCAGTTCTTC. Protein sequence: CASGWGQGSDEQFF.

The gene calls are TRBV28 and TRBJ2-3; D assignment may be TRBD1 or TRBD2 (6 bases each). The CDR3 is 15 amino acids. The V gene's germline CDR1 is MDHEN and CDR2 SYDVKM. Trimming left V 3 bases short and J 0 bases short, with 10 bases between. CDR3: CASSFGGGSTDTQYF. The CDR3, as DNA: TGTGCCAGCAGTTTCGGGGGCGGTAGCACAGATACGCAGTATTTT.

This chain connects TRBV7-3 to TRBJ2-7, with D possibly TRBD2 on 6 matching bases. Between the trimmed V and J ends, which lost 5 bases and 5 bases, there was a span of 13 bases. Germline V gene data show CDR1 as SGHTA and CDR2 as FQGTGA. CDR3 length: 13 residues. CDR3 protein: CASSLQWGDEQYF. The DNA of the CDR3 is TGTGCCAGCAGCCTGCAGTGGGGGGACGAGCAGTACTTC. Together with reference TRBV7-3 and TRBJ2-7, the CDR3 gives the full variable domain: GAGVSQTPSNKVTEKGKYVELRCDPISGHTALYWYRQSLGQGPEFLIYFQGTGAADDSGLPNDRFFAVRPEGSVSTLKIQRTERGDSAVYLCASSLQWGDEQYFGPGTRLTVT.

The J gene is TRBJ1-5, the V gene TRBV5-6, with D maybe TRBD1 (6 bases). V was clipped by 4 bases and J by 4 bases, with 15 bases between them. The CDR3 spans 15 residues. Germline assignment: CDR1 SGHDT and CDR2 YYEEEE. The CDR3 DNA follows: TGTGCCAGCAGCCCAGGACAGATTCTTAATCAGCCCCAGCATTTT. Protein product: CASSPGQILNQPQHF.

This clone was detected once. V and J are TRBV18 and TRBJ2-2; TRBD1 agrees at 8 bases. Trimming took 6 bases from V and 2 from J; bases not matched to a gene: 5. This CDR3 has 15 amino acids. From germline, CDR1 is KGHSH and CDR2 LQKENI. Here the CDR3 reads CASSGTGPNTGELFF. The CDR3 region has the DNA TGTGCCAGCTCCGGGACAGGCCCTAACACCGGGGAGCTGTTTTTT.

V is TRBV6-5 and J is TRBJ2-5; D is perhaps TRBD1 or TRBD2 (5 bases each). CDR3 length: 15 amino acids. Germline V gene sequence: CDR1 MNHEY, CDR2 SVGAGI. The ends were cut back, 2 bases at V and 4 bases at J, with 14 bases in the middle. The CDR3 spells CASSYTPGPSETQYF. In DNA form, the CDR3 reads TGTGCCAGCAGTTACACTCCGGGACCTTCAGAGACCCAGTACTTC.

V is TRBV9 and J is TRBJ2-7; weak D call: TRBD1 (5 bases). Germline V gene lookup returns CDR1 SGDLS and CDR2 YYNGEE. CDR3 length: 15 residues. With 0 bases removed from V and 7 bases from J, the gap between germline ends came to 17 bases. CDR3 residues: CASSVVGREGGEQYF. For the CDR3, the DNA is TGTGCCAGCAGCGTAGTAGGCAGGGAAGGTGGGGAGCAGTACTTC.

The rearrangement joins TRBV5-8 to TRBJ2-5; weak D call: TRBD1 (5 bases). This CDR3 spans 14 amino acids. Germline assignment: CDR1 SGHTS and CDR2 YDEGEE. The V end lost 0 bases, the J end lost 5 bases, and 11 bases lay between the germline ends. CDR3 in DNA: TGTGCCAGCAGCTTGGTAGGGGAATGGGAGACCCAGTACTTC. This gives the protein CASSLVGEWETQYF.

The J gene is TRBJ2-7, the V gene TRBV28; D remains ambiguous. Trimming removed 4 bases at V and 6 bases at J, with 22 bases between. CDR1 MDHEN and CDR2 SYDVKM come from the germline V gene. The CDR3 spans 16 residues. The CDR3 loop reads CASSSTTALSRREQYF. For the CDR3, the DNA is TGTGCCAGCAGTTCCACGACCGCCCTTTCGCGGCGCGAGCAGTACTTC. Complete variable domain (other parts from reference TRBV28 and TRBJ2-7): DVKVTQSSRYLVKRTGEKVFLECVQDMDHENMFWYRQDPGLGLRLIYFSYDVKMKEKGDIPEGYSVSREKKERFSLILESASTNQTSMYLCASSSTTALSRREQYFGPGTRLTVT.